The next 5 T cell receptor beta chains were all read from a single sample in a study of T cells in Graves' hyperthyroidism and ophthalmopathy. From RNA transcripts, TCR beta CDR3 regions were amplified. Researchers ran a first-round RT-PCR on the TCR CDR3 using the HTBI primer set. TCRdb re-analysed the multiplex PCR reads in MiXCR, keeping a single row per CDR3 protein. The sample includes roughly 700,000 distinct CDR3 sequences, 14% of them seen just once. Input material: blood. The receptor source for this set is a woman aged 18-29 years with Graves' hyperthyroidism.

This clonotype was detected many times. The chain couples TRBV27 to TRBJ2-3; TRBD1 might be the D (6 bases). In germline, CDR1 is MNHEY, CDR2 SMNVEV (reference sequence). The CDR3 extends over 15 amino acids. V lost 5 bases to trimming and J lost 4 bases, with 16 bases between them. For the CDR3, the DNA is TGTGCCAGCAGTCCAACCGGGACAATCGCAGATACGCAGTATTTT. As protein: CASSPTGTIADTQYF.

This clonotype was detected many times. The rearrangement links TRBV28 to TRBJ2-2; 7 positions agree with TRBD1. J was trimmed by 1 base and V by 8 bases; bases with no gene match: 19. Germline CDR1 and CDR2: MDHEN and SYDVKM. The CDR3 totals 19 residues. The DNA for the CDR3 is TGTGCCAGCCACCCCACGGGGCCGACGGGACAGCGGAACACCGGGGAGCTGTTTTTT. Protein product: CASHPTGPTGQRNTGELFF.

The chain is built from TRBV25-1 and TRBJ1-1; 9 nucleotides line up with TRBD1. CDR3 size: 18 residues. Germline CDR1 MGHDK, CDR2 SYGVNS. The junction had 21 bases not matched to a gene; V was cut back by 6 bases and J by 7 bases. The CDR3 nucleotides read TGTGCCAGCAGGGACAGGGGAGGGAAGCTAACCCCGGAGTTTGAAGCTTTCTTT. Amino acid sequence: CASRDRGGKLTPEFEAFF. The complete variable domain, with remaining parts taken from reference TRBV25-1 and TRBJ1-1, reads EADIYQTPRYLVIGTGKKITLECSQTMGHDKMYWYQQDPGMELHLIHYSYGVNSTEKGDLSSESTVSRIRTEHFPLTLESARPSHTSQYLCASRDRGGKLTPEFEAFFGQGTRLTVV.

This clonotype has just a few counts. This chain connects TRBV28 to TRBJ2-7; D might be TRBD2 (6 bases). Trimming stripped 6 bases from V and 4 bases from J, with 22 bases between. CDR1 and CDR2 (germline): MDHEN, SYDVKM. This CDR3 is built from 16 residues. The CDR3 DNA reads TGTGCCAGCAGGTCCCCTCGGGCTAGCGACCTTTACGAGCAGTACTTC. Its protein is CASRSPRASDLYEQYF.

V and J are TRBV7-2 and TRBJ1-2; 8 nucleotides match TRBD1. Germline CDR1 reads SGHTA; CDR2 reads FQGNSA. CDR3 length equals 15 residues. The ends lost 0 bases at V and 7 bases at J; junction bases unmatched: 7. The DNA for the CDR3 is TGTGCCAGCAGCTTAGCAGGACAGGGCAGCGGTGGCTACACCTTC. It is translated as CASSLAGQGSGGYTF.